These T cell receptor beta chains were read from a single sample in a study of blood T cell repertoires in COVID-19. Measured with immunoSEQ multiplex PCR; TCRdb has only the in-frame clones, and not every one. The table includes 80,000 or so clones, about four fifths detected once. The sequenced sample consisted of peripheral blood. The origin of the receptors is a woman older than 75 with acute or convalescent COVID-19. Both conserved end residues are part of each CDR3. A D gene is named only where the DNA matches it firmly. The size entry is marked missing in some rows and otherwise reads once, few, many or a size class.

>NA|TRBJ1-2|NA|TRBV7-9
CASSLGQNYGYTF
TGTGCCAGCAGCTTAGGCCAGAACTATGGCTACACCTTC
>NA|TRBJ2-5|NA|TRBV7-6
CASSSEETQYF
TGTGCCAGCAGCTCAGAAGAGACCCAGTACTTC
>NA|TRBJ1-1|NA|TRBV7-2
CASSLVGNTEAFF
TGTGCCAGCAGCTTAGTCGGTAACACTGAAGCTTTCTTT
>NA|TRBJ1-4|TRBD1|TRBV6-6
CASSRERSNRDSNEKLFF
TGTGCCAGCAGTCGAGAAAGGAGTAACCGGGACAGTAATGAAAAACTGTTTTTT
>NA|TRBJ1-5|TRBD1|TRBV19
CASNDRVHQPQHF
TGTGCCAGTAATGACAGGGTCCATCAGCCCCAGCATTTT
>NA|TRBJ1-3|NA|TRBV5-4
CASSPGQISGNTIYF
TGTGCCAGCAGCCCGGGACAAATCTCTGGAAACACCATATATTTT
>NA|TRBJ2-3|NA|TRBV7-9
CASSLAGGGGTQYF
TGTGCCAGCAGCTTAGCCGGGGGAGGGGGTACGCAGTATTTT
>NA|TRBJ1-5|TRBD1|TRBV19
CASRQDGQGIGQPQHF
TGTGCCAGTAGACAAGACGGACAGGGGATAGGTCAGCCCCAGCATTTT
>NA|TRBJ1-6|TRBD1|TRBV6-6
CASSTKTGTLGPLHF
TGTGCCAGCAGTACCAAGACAGGGACTTTGGGCCCCCTCCACTTT
>NA|TRBJ2-7|TRBD1|TRBV5-1
CASSPRDRATEQYF
TGCGCCAGCAGCCCCCGGGACAGGGCCACCGAGCAGTACTTC
>NA|TRBJ1-5|NA|TRBV19
CASSPQGNQPQHF
TGTGCCAGTAGTCCACAGGGTAATCAGCCCCAGCATTTT
>NA|TRBJ2-5|TRBD1|TRBV29-1
CSVGTQGVETQYF
TGCAGCGTTGGAACGCAGGGGGTAGAGACCCAGTACTTC
>NA|TRBJ2-5|TRBD1|TRBV24-1
CATSGIPAGQAEETQYF
TGTGCCACCAGTGGGATACCGGCGGGACAGGCAGAAGAGACCCAGTACTTC
>NA|TRBJ2-6|NA|TRBV6-1
CASSEPGSGANVLTF
TGTGCCAGCAGTGAACCGGGCTCTGGGGCCAACGTCCTGACTTTC
>NA|TRBJ1-5|NA|TRBV7-9
CASTNYSNQPQHF
TGTGCCAGCACCAACTATAGCAATCAGCCCCAGCATTTT
>NA|TRBJ1-2|TRBD1|TRBV18
CASSLQSGTAGYTF
TGTGCCAGCTCACTTCAATCCGGGACAGCTGGCTACACCTTC
>NA|TRBJ1-2|TRBD1|TRBV7-6
CASSTGTGGYYGYTF
TGTGCCAGCAGTACCGGGACAGGGGGATACTATGGCTACACCTTC
>NA|TRBJ1-2|TRBD1|TRBV7-9
CASSSTEGGRRNYGYTF
TGTGCCAGCAGCTCAACGGAAGGGGGCCGCCGTAACTATGGCTACACCTTC
>NA|TRBJ1-5|NA|TRBV15
CATSRDRSNSNQPQHF
TGTGCCACCAGCAGAGATAGGAGCAATAGCAATCAGCCCCAGCATTTT
>NA|TRBJ2-6|NA|TRBV6-5
CASSYEKPGANVLTF
TGTGCCAGCAGTTACGAGAAACCTGGGGCCAACGTCCTGACTTTC
>NA|TRBJ1-6|TRBD1|TRBV12-3/TRBV12-4
CASTRTGGPLHF
TGTGCCAGCACCCGGACAGGGGGTCCCCTCCACTTT
>NA|TRBJ1-2|TRBD1|TRBV7-2
CASSSGTGQLNYTF
TGTGCCAGCAGTTCTGGGACAGGGCAACTAAACTACACCTTC
>NA|TRBJ1-6|NA|TRBV30
CASAGAYNSPLHF
TGTGCCTCTGCAGGGGCCTATAATTCACCCCTCCACTTT
>NA|TRBJ1-2|NA|TRBV2
CASDEPGRYGYTF
TGTGCCAGTGATGAGCCGGGAAGGTATGGCTACACCTTC
>NA|TRBJ2-7|NA|TRBV18
CASSPLGRDEQYF
TGTGCCAGCTCACCCTTGGGCAGGGACGAGCAGTACTTC
>NA|TRBJ2-7|NA|TRBV12-5
CASRPGGTYEQYF
TGTGCTAGTAGACCGGGGGGCACCTACGAGCAGTACTTC
>NA|TRBJ2-1|NA|TRBV7-9
CASIRWGGYNEQFF
TGTGCCAGCATAAGGTGGGGCGGTTACAATGAGCAGTTCTTC
>NA|TRBJ1-1|NA|TRBV2
CASRPGRLNTEAFF
TGTGCCAGCAGGCCAGGTCGGTTGAACACTGAAGCTTTCTTT
>NA|TRBJ2-2|TRBD1|TRBV3-1/TRBV3-2
CASSKEQGGKNTGELFF
TGTGCCAGCAGCAAAGAACAGGGGGGCAAGAACACCGGGGAGCTGTTTTTT
>NA|TRBJ2-3|NA|TRBV3-1/TRBV3-2
CASSQTPTAPLQYF
TGTGCCAGCAGCCAAACCCCGACTGCCCCCCTCCAGTATTTT
>NA|TRBJ1-6|TRBD1|TRBV10-3
CAISDRQGASSSYNSPLHF
TGTGCCATCAGTGATAGGCAGGGGGCCAGTAGCTCCTATAATTCACCCCTCCACTTT
>NA|TRBJ1-2|NA|TRBV30
CAWGFVYGYTF
TGTGCCTGGGGATTCGTCTATGGCTACACCTTC
>few|TRBJ2-4|NA|TRBV6-2/TRBV6-3
CASSPEPGVTKNIQYF
TGTGCCAGCAGTCCAGAGCCAGGGGTAACCAAAAACATTCAGTACTTC
>NA|TRBJ1-1|NA|TRBV7-2
CASSLVTGSEAFF
TGTGCCAGCAGCTTAGTTACGGGGTCTGAAGCTTTCTTT
>NA|TRBJ2-3|TRBD2|TRBV9
CASSVERGTSGGAYEDTQYF
TGTGCCAGCAGCGTAGAACGTGGGACTAGCGGGGGGGCCTACGAAGATACGCAGTATTTT
>NA|TRBJ1-2|TRBD1|TRBV25-1
CASSETNRGENYGYTF
TGTGCCAGCAGTGAAACGAACAGGGGGGAGAACTATGGCTACACCTTC
>NA|TRBJ1-2|NA|TRBV29-1
CSVEGGGSGYGYTF
TGCAGCGTTGAAGGCGGGGGGTCGGGATATGGCTACACCTTC
>NA|TRBJ2-6|NA|TRBV11-3
CASSLDPSILSSGANVLTF
TGTGCCAGCAGCTTAGATCCCTCGATACTGAGCTCTGGGGCCAACGTCCTGACTTTC
>NA|TRBJ1-1|NA|TRBV6-6
CASSRAPAGGTEAFF
TGTGCCAGCTCCCGGGCTCCCGCGGGGGGCACTGAAGCTTTCTTT
>NA|TRBJ1-5|TRBD1|TRBV19
CASSAGQGGNQPQHF
TGTGCCAGTAGTGCCGGACAGGGGGGCAATCAGCCCCAGCATTTT
>NA|TRBJ2-5|NA|TRBV25-1
CASSSTKDTQETQYF
TGTGCCAGCAGCTCGACTAAAGACACCCAAGAGACCCAGTACTTC
>NA|TRBJ1-2|NA|TRBV6-2/TRBV6-3
CASSYPTRGYTF
TGTGCCAGCAGTTACCCGACGCGGGGCTACACCTTC
>NA|TRBJ1-4|NA|TRBV21-1
CAGLEAIPATNEKLFF
TGTGCCGGTTTAGAGGCAATTCCTGCAACTAATGAAAAACTGTTTTTT
>NA|TRBJ1-4|NA|TRBV7-6
CASSLGQVVGEKLFF
TGTGCCAGCAGCTTAGGACAGGTGGTAGGGGAAAAACTGTTTTTT
>NA|TRBJ1-4|TRBD1|TRBV6-5
CASTRTGFTEKLFF
TGTGCCAGCACCCGGACAGGGTTTACTGAAAAACTGTTTTTT
>NA|TRBJ2-5|NA|TRBV5-1
CASSLALGLGGQETQYF
TGCGCCAGCAGCTTGGCTCTTGGACTAGGGGGACAAGAGACCCAGTACTTC
>NA|TRBJ1-1|NA|TRBV2
CASSDAGVTTEAFF
TGTGCCAGCAGTGACGCAGGGGTGACCACTGAAGCTTTCTTT
>NA|TRBJ1-1|TRBD1|TRBV9
CASSADRVNTEAFF
TGTGCCAGCAGCGCAGACAGGGTGAACACTGAAGCTTTCTTT
>NA|TRBJ1-2|TRBD1|TRBV6-6
CASSSGGTYGYTF
TGTGCCAGCAGTTCAGGGGGGACCTATGGCTACACCTTC
>NA|TRBJ2-5|TRBD2|TRBV2
CASSGAGGQETQYF
TGTGCCAGCAGTGGGGCGGGGGGACAAGAGACCCAGTACTTC
>NA|TRBJ2-1|TRBD1|TRBV6-1
CASSEAGTVYNEQFF
TGTGCCAGCAGTGAAGCAGGGACAGTTTACAATGAGCAGTTCTTC
>NA|TRBJ2-7|TRBD1|TRBV5-4
CASSQDRGPYEQYF
TGTGCCAGCAGCCAGGACAGGGGGCCCTACGAGCAGTACTTC
>few|TRBJ2-6|NA|TRBV20-1
CSASSPTGANVLTF
TGCAGTGCTAGTTCCCCAACTGGGGCCAACGTCCTGACTTTC
>NA|TRBJ1-4|TRBD1|TRBV29-1
CSVTAGTGGEKLFF
TGCAGCGTAACCGCCGGGACAGGAGGAGAAAAACTGTTTTTT
>NA|TRBJ1-2|NA|TRBV19
CASSIDSIYGYTF
TGTGCCAGTAGTATAGATAGCATCTATGGCTACACCTTC
>NA|TRBJ2-2|TRBD1|TRBV19
CASTYGQGGTGELFF
TGTGCCAGTACCTACGGACAGGGTGGCACCGGGGAGCTGTTTTTT